This T cell receptor beta chain appears in the sequencing data of a study of blood T cell repertoires in COVID-19. Data came from immunoSEQ multiplex PCR; TCRdb stores just in-frame clones and leaves some out. This sample has approximately 150,000 clones, with about 87% found just once. The germline V and J ends were trimmed by 6 bases and 3 bases, with 12 bases remaining between them. Germline assignment: CDR1 ENHRY and CDR2 SYGVKD. This CDR3 contains 14 residues. Sequenced: peripheral blood. The TCR comes from a man aged 45-65 years who had recovered from COVID-19. The V gene is TRBV10-3, the J gene TRBJ1-3; tentative D call: TRBD1 (6 bases). CDR3 loop: CAIRGGANGNTIYF. The CDR3 DNA reads as TGTGCCATCAGGGGGGGGGCTAATGGAAACACCATATATTTT.